Following are 14 T cell receptor beta chains from one sample sequenced in a study of blood T cell repertoires in COVID-19 (dated by TCRdb to the early 2020s). The receptor library was made with the immunoSEQ multiplex PCR assay. In TCRdb, the immuneACCESS table is reduced to in-frame sequences with V and J assigned. These tables do not hold every clone; where another copy was compared, an unresolved V gene accounts for under half, and the others remain unexplained. The sample table lists some 85,000 clones, 75% to 90% of them with a count of one. Roughly 21% of the sample is taken by the ten largest. The specimen sequenced was peripheral blood. All receptors come from a woman of 80 years or more with acute or convalescent COVID-19.

The chain has TRBV13 and TRBJ2-5, with 11 bases that match TRBD2. With 2 bases clipped from V and 5 bases from J, the junction kept 4 bases outside the gene matches. The CDR3 extends over 15 amino acids. CDR1 and CDR2 from the germline V gene are PRHDT and FYEKMQ (reference sequence). The CDR3 region is CASSLWTSGLETQYF. CDR3 coding DNA: TGTGCCAGCAGCTTATGGACTAGCGGGCTGGAGACCCAGTACTTC.

This rearrangement joins TRBV7-2 to TRBJ2-5; 7 bases align to TRBD2. The trim removed 5 bases at V and 3 bases at J, leaving 3 bases unmatched. The germline V gene encodes CDR1 SGHTA and CDR2 FQGNSA. The CDR3 spans 13 residues. CDR3 residues: CASSRGGEETQYF. The CDR3 DNA reads as TGTGCCAGCAGCAGGGGAGGGGAAGAGACCCAGTACTTC.

V gene TRBV5-1 combines with J gene TRBJ2-5, with 8 bases identical to TRBD2. This CDR3 is built from 14 residues. The V gene's germline CDR1 is SGHRS and CDR2 YFSETQ. Losses at the gene ends were 1 base for V and 3 bases for J; bases not matched to a gene: 2. The CDR3 protein is CASSLPAGEETQYF. The CDR3 nucleotides read TGCGCCAGCAGCTTGCCAGCGGGGGAAGAGACCCAGTACTTC.

This clone was picked up one time. This chain joins TRBV5-6 and TRBJ2-1; 9 bases fit TRBD1. Germline V CDR1 and CDR2: SGHDT, YYEEEE. The V segment lost 4 bases and the J segment 4 bases; nucleotides outside the gene matches: 9. This CDR3 is built from 16 residues. CDR3 nucleotides: TGTGCCAGCAGCAACTACAGGGGGCCAACGTACAATGAGCAGTTCTTC. Its protein product is CASSNYRGPTYNEQFF.

The chain carries TRBV20-1 and TRBJ1-2, with unresolved D. This CDR3 has 12 amino acids. Germline V gene sequence: CDR1 DFQATT, CDR2 SNEGSKA (reference sequence). V was cut by 3 bases and J by 3 bases, with 8 bases left in between. Here the CDR3 DNA reads TGCAGTGCTAGTATCGGGGACTATGGCTACACCTTC. Protein product: CSASIGDYGYTF.

This chain joins TRBV5-6 and TRBJ2-5, with TRBD1 identical over 8 bases. The J segment lost 5 bases and the V segment lost 4 bases, leaving 10 bases of the junction unmatched. The germline CDR1 and CDR2 sequences are SGHDT and YYEEEE. The CDR3 runs to 15 residues. The DNA of the CDR3 is TGTGCCAGCAGCCCGACAGGGGCGAAGGCGGAGACCCAGTACTTC. Residues: CASSPTGAKAETQYF.

This clone showed up just a few times. The rearrangement links TRBV10-3 to TRBJ2-7; TRBD1 is a possible D gene (6 bases). This CDR3 is 13 amino acids long. V lost 11 bases and J 6 bases, leaving 20 bases between the germline ends. Germline CDR1 reads ENHRY; CDR2 reads SYGVKD. The CDR3 spells CALGEGEYGEQYF. The CDR3 region has the DNA TGTGCCTTGGGAGAGGGGGAGTACGGCGAGCAGTACTTC.

The sample holds one count of this clone. The genes are TRBV6-5 and TRBJ2-1, with a tentative D call TRBD2 (5 bases). This CDR3 has 12 residues. CDR1 and CDR2 from the germline V gene are MNHEY and SVGAGI. V dropped 6 bases and J dropped 7 bases, with 10 bases sitting between them. This CDR3 is CASSGLRNEQFF. DNA of the CDR3: TGTGCCAGCAGCGGACTGAGGAATGAGCAGTTCTTC.

V usage is TRBV11-3 and J usage is TRBJ2-2; D unresolved. CDR3 length: 15 residues. Germline loops: CDR1 SGHNT, CDR2 YENEEA. Trimming shortened V by 5 bases and J by 0 bases, and 10 bases separated the two germline ends. The CDR3 sequence is CASSPLVPNTGELFF. In nucleotides, the CDR3 is TGTGCCAGCAGCCCCCTCGTCCCGAACACCGGGGAGCTGTTTTTT. Full variable domain (outside the CDR3, taken from reference TRBV11-3 and TRBJ2-2): EAGVVQSPRYKIIEKKQPVAFWCNPISGHNTLYWYLQNLGQGPELLIRYENEEAVDDSQLPKDRFSAERLKGVDSTLKIQPAELGDSAVYLCASSPLVPNTGELFFGEGSRLTVL.

The chain combines TRBV5-4 with TRBJ2-5; 9 nucleotides line up with TRBD1. Trimming cost V 9 bases and J 2 bases; bases outside gene matches: 8. Germline V gives CDR1 SGHNT, CDR2 YYREEE (reference sequence). The CDR3 loop spans 14 amino acids. CDR3 nucleotide sequence: TGTGCCACCCACAGGGGGCGCGATCAAGAGACCCAGTACTTC. Residues: CATHRGRDQETQYF.

This chain joins TRBV29-1 and TRBJ2-5, with D possibly being TRBD1 (5 bases). CDR3 length equals 13 residues. The V and J ends lost 2 bases and 2 bases respectively, with 9 bases between them. Germline CDR1 is SQVTM and CDR2 is ANQGSEA. CDR3 amino acids: CSVEWGSQETQYF. The CDR3 DNA reads as TGCAGCGTTGAATGGGGCAGTCAAGAGACCCAGTACTTC.

The chain links TRBV2 to TRBJ1-4; D is perhaps TRBD1 (5 bases). This CDR3 has 13 amino acids. V was pared by 4 bases and J by 6 bases, with 9 bases between. Germline V CDR1 and CDR2: SNHLY, FYNNEI. The CDR3, as DNA: TGTGCCAGCAGTGCAGGGTGGGATGAAAAACTGTTTTTT. This encodes CASSAGWDEKLFF.

CDR3 protein: CASSLNPGMSTDTQYF. CDR3 nucleotides: TGTGCCAGCAGCTTAAATCCCGGGATGAGCACAGATACGCAGTATTTT. This rearrangement joins TRBV7-7 to TRBJ2-3, with a tentative D call TRBD2 (5 bases). V shed 2 bases and J shed 0 bases, with 12 bases lying between them. The CDR3 covers 16 residues. Germline values: CDR1 SSHAT, CDR2 FNYEAQ (reference sequence).

This rearrangement joins TRBV11-3 to TRBJ2-1; D is unresolved. CDR1 and CDR2 (germline): SGHNT, YENEEA. V lost 3 bases and J 1 base, leaving 4 bases between the germline ends. The CDR3 has 13 residues. As DNA, the CDR3 is TGTGCCAGCAGCTTCAATTCCTACAATGAGCAGTTCTTC. Protein product: CASSFNSYNEQFF. Complete variable domain (other parts from reference TRBV11-3 and TRBJ2-1): EAGVVQSPRYKIIEKKQPVAFWCNPISGHNTLYWYLQNLGQGPELLIRYENEEAVDDSQLPKDRFSAERLKGVDSTLKIQPAELGDSAVYLCASSFNSYNEQFFGPGTRLTVL.